This T cell receptor (beta chain) originates from a study of blood T cell repertoires in COVID-19. Study background: Specimens from acute and convalescent COVID-19 originated in the United States, Italy and Spain. PBMCs, B-cell-depleted T cells, or T cells provided the cDNA or gDNA that made up the material.

Under the authors' procedure: Quantification of nucleated cells was approximated via reference gene primer amplification. Profiled with immunoSEQ multiplex PCR; TCRdb holds only in-frame clones, not every one. V and J calls and clone size are as listed in that table; D and trimming were resolved from the DNA. This table has 190,000 or so clones, 70% to 90% appearing once. V was clipped by 9 bases and J by 6 bases, with 18 bases between them. Germline CDR1 is KGHSH and CDR2 is LQKENI. The CDR3 loop spans 13 amino acids. The chain links TRBV18 to TRBJ2-7, with D tentatively TRBD2 (6 bases). Sequencing input: peripheral blood. This clonotype was sampled from a woman between 70 and 85 years old with acute or convalescent COVID-19. Here the CDR3 DNA reads TGTGCCAGTGCGGGGACCATGGATCGCGAGCAGTACTTC. Translating gives CASAGTMDREQYF.